These 14 T cell receptor beta chains share one sample of origin, sequenced in a study of shared clonotypes between healthy human individuals. Naive CD8 populations comprised CD45RO-negative cells positively selected for CCR7, excluding terminally differentiated effector memory CD45RA+ cells. Libraries were prepared by immunoSEQ multiplex PCR; TCRdb keeps only in-frame clonotypes and omits some of them. Of nearly 600,000 clones in the sample, around 95% are singletons; the top ten hold about 0.11%. The sample taken for sequencing was naive CD8+ T cells sorted from blood. The receptors shown here come from a woman aged 25-40 years in good health.

Comment on this clone: A junction boundary mismatches the germline segment, possibly from a read error. J is TRBJ2-2 and V is TRBV2, with D tentatively TRBD1 (5 bases). Germline loops: CDR1 SNHLY, CDR2 FYNNEI. There are 13 residues in the CDR3. In DNA form, the CDR3 reads TGTGCCAGCAGGGAAGGGGCCACCGGGGAGCTGTTTTTT. Residues: CASREGATGELFF.

The V and J genes are TRBV28 and TRBJ1-5, with D tentatively TRBD1 (5 bases). The CDR3 has 17 amino acids. Germline-derived CDR1 and CDR2 are MDHEN and SYDVKM. V was pared by 3 bases and J by 3 bases, with 18 bases between. CDR3 coding DNA: TGTGCCAGCAGTTTCAGGCCGGGACGGAGCTTCAATCAGCCCCAGCATTTT. Translating it yields CASSFRPGRSFNQPQHF.

The rearrangement uses TRBV4-1 and TRBJ2-7; the D is unclear. The CDR3 extends over 13 amino acids. The germline CDR1 and CDR2 sequences are MGHRA and YSYEKL. With 4 bases removed from V and 3 bases from J, the gap between germline ends came to 10 bases. The CDR3 bases are TGCGCCAGCAGCCCACTCCCCGGCTACGAGCAGTACTTC. This gives the protein CASSPLPGYEQYF.

The CDR3 reads CASSLGGGHEQYF. For the CDR3, the DNA is TGTGCCAGCAGCTTAGGGGGGGGCCACGAGCAGTACTTC. The J gene is TRBJ2-7, the V gene TRBV11-2; possibly TRBD2 for D (7 bases). Germline-derived CDR1 and CDR2 are SGHAT and FQNNGV. The ends were cut back, 1 base at V and 5 bases at J, with 9 bases in the middle. CDR3 size: 13 residues.

V is TRBV11-3 and J is TRBJ2-1; D is perhaps TRBD2 (10 bases). Trimming removed 4 bases from V and 7 bases from J, with 26 bases in between. The CDR3 covers 18 residues. Per germline, CDR1 SGHNT and CDR2 YENEEA. DNA for the CDR3: TGTGCCAGCAGCTCACCACTAGCGGGACAGGGTTTAGGGAATGAGCAGTTCTTC. It specifies CASSSPLAGQGLGNEQFF. Full variable domain (rest looked up from reference TRBV11-3 and TRBJ2-1): EAGVVQSPRYKIIEKKQPVAFWCNPISGHNTLYWYLQNLGQGPELLIRYENEEAVDDSQLPKDRFSAERLKGVDSTLKIQPAELGDSAVYLCASSSPLAGQGLGNEQFFGPGTRLTVL.

The chain joins TRBV6-5 to TRBJ2-2, with D perhaps matching TRBD1 (7 bases). The germline V gene has CDR1 MNHEY and CDR2 SVGAGI. V was trimmed by 6 bases and J by 5 bases, leaving 16 bases between them. The CDR3 consists of 15 residues. CDR3 nucleotide sequence: TGTGCCAGCAGCGGGGGACAGCTAAGTACCGGGGAGCTGTTTTTT. It encodes CASSGGQLSTGELFF.

The gene calls are TRBV2 and TRBJ1-5; 9 bases agree with TRBD1. V shed 9 bases and J 0 bases; nucleotides not matched to a gene: 9. The CDR3 sequence is 16 residues long. Germline loops: CDR1 SNHLY, CDR2 FYNNEI. CDR3 in amino acids: CASRGTGSYSNQPQHF. CDR3 in DNA: TGTGCCAGTCGGGGGACAGGGAGTTATAGCAATCAGCCCCAGCATTTT.

This clone appeared a single time. Other DNA sequences within the sample encode an identical CDR3. CDR3 in amino acids: CASSRNTGELFF. In nucleotides, the CDR3 is TGTGCCAGCAGTCGCAACACCGGGGAGCTGTTTTTT. The chain carries TRBV28 and TRBJ2-2; D is unclear. The germline gives CDR1 MDHEN, CDR2 SYDVKM. V gave up 5 bases and J gave up 2 bases, with 3 bases separating them. This CDR3 comprises 12 residues.

The chain links TRBV27 to TRBJ2-1; 7 nucleotides agree with TRBD2. V was clipped by 7 bases and J by 7 bases; unmatched bases: 1. Germline CDR1 reads MNHEY; CDR2 reads SMNVEV (reference sequence). The CDR3 extends over 11 amino acids. CDR3 residues: CASISGNEQFF. The CDR3 DNA sequence: TGTGCCAGCATTAGCGGGAATGAGCAGTTCTTC.

The chain is built from TRBV19 and TRBJ1-2; weak D call: TRBD1 (5 bases). Germline V CDR1 and CDR2: LNHDA, SQIVND (reference sequence). V lost 8 bases to trimming and J lost 8 bases, with 15 bases between them. The CDR3 totals 12 residues. CDR3 coding DNA: TGTGCCAGTTGGGACGGTCCGTGGGGCTACACCTTC. Amino acid sequence: CASWDGPWGYTF.

This clone appeared once. The V call is TRBV7-8, the J call TRBJ2-2; D uncertain. This CDR3 spans 17 amino acids. V dropped 2 bases and J dropped 6 bases, with 19 bases sitting between them. CDR1 and CDR2 from the germline V gene are SGHVS and FQNEAQ. CDR3 bases: TGTGCCAGCAGCTTATCTCCCGGCCCCACGTACCCCGGGGAGCTGTTTTTT. Protein sequence: CASSLSPGPTYPGELFF.

V gene TRBV21-1 combines with J gene TRBJ2-1; TRBD2 is the table's D call, not checked against the DNA. TRBV21-1 is labeled a pseudogene. This CDR3 region has 16 residues. CDR3 DNA: TGTGCCAGCATCAATTCTCTAGCGGGACTCTGCAATGAGCAGTTCTTC. It codes for CASINSLAGLCNEQFF.

This clone was detected once. The chain recombines TRBV27 with TRBJ1-4; D unresolved. Trimming stripped 6 bases from V and 8 bases from J, with 13 bases between. The CDR3 totals 13 residues. Germline values: CDR1 MNHEY, CDR2 SMNVEV (reference sequence). The CDR3 DNA reads as TGTGCCAGCAGAATGAGAGGCGGGGAAAAACTGTTTTTT. This sequence encodes CASRMRGGEKLFF. Combining the CDR3 with reference TRBV27 and TRBJ1-4 gives the whole variable domain EAQVTQNPRYLITVTGKKLTVTCSQNMNHEYMSWYRQDPGLGLRQIYYSMNVEVTDKGDVPEGYKVSRKEKRNFPLILESPSPNQTSLYFCASRMRGGEKLFFGSGTQLSVL.

As regards this clone: The same CDR3 can be traced to other DNA sequences in this sample. The J gene is TRBJ2-7, the V gene TRBV6-4; the match to TRBD2 covers 14 bases. The CDR3 totals 17 residues. J lost 2 bases, V lost 8 bases, and 11 bases had no gene match. Looked up from germline, CDR1 is MRHNA and CDR2 is SNTAGT. CDR3 bases: TGTGCCAGCCAAGGACTAGCGGGAGGCCCCTTGGCCTACGAGCAGTACTTC. Its translation: CASQGLAGGPLAYEQYF.